This passage covers 29 T cell receptor beta chains from one sample sequenced in a study of siplizumab effects on memory and regulatory T cells. Clones were read by immunoSEQ multiplex PCR, and TCRdb kept only the in-frame ones, dropping some. The sample has over 85,000 clones, 80% to 95% seen once. The sequenced sample consisted of CD8+ T cells sorted from blood. All receptors derive from a human donor in good health.

The CDR3 loop is CASSGYWTGNYGYTF. The CDR3 DNA reads as TGTGCCAGCAGCGGGTACTGGACAGGAAACTATGGCTACACCTTC. The rearrangement joins TRBV9 to TRBJ1-2; 7 bases are a match to TRBD1. The V segment lost 3 bases and the J segment 2 bases; nucleotides outside the gene matches: 7. This CDR3 spans 15 amino acids. Germline lookup yields CDR1 SGDLS and CDR2 YYNGEE.

This sequence joins TRBV7-2 and TRBJ2-1; D unresolved. The ends were cut back, 1 base at V and 9 bases at J, with 7 bases in the middle. CDR1 and CDR2 from the germline V gene are SGHTA and FQGNSA. The CDR3 sequence is 12 residues long. CDR3 protein: CASSLVGLEQFF. The CDR3 coding sequence is TGTGCCAGCAGCTTAGTTGGGCTTGAGCAGTTCTTC.

The genes are TRBV4-2 and TRBJ2-1, with 9 bases identical to TRBD2. V lost 3 bases to trimming and J lost 4 bases; unmatched junction nucleotides: 10. CDR1 and CDR2 (germline): LGHNA, YNFKEQ. The CDR3 is made up of 17 amino acids. CDR3 loop: CASSQEFGTSLYNEQFF. CDR3 DNA sequence: TGTGCCAGCAGCCAGGAGTTCGGGACTAGCTTGTACAATGAGCAGTTCTTC.

The chain has TRBV6-5 and TRBJ2-7; tentatively, D is TRBD1 (6 bases). The V gene's germline CDR1 is MNHEY and CDR2 SVGAGI. The CDR3 has 12 residues. V was clipped by 3 bases and J by 11 bases, with 14 bases between them. The CDR3 loop reads CASSYGGAEEYF. CDR3 bases: TGTGCCAGCAGTTATGGGGGCGCAGAGGAGTACTTC.

The gene calls are TRBV5-1 and TRBJ2-2; 8 positions match TRBD2. CDR3 length: 15 residues. V was clipped by 8 bases and J by 5 bases; unmatched bases: 11. CDR1 is SGHRS and CDR2 is YFSETQ in the germline V gene. CDR3 sequence: CASRAAGGRTGELFF. The CDR3 coding sequence is TGCGCCAGTAGGGCCGCGGGAGGTCGGACCGGGGAGCTGTTTTTT.

This chain connects TRBV11-2 to TRBJ1-5, with D possibly TRBD1 on 6 matching bases. Germline loops: CDR1 SGHAT, CDR2 FQNNGV. Trimming shortened V by 1 base and J by 3 bases, and 10 bases separated the two germline ends. The CDR3 covers 15 residues. CDR3 DNA: TGTGCCAGCAGCTTAGTGGGGGGCCTCAATCAGCCCCAGCATTTT. Amino acid sequence: CASSLVGGLNQPQHF.

The CDR3 DNA is TGCGCCAGCAGCCAAGATAGAGCGGAGCCGTTCTACGAGCAGTACTTC. This encodes CASSQDRAEPFYEQYF. This chain connects TRBV4-1 to TRBJ2-7; a weak D match, TRBD2 (5 bases). Germline loops: CDR1 MGHRA, CDR2 YSYEKL. The CDR3 has 16 residues. The ends were cut back, 0 bases at V and 3 bases at J, with 15 bases in the middle.

This chain connects TRBV4-2 to TRBJ1-1; D is ambiguous. Trimming cost V 0 bases and J 1 base, with 3 bases left between them. Germline V CDR1 and CDR2: LGHNA, YNFKEQ. This CDR3 comprises 13 residues. The CDR3 DNA is TGTGCCAGCAGCCAAGACAGGAACACTGAAGCTTTCTTT. This codes for CASSQDRNTEAFF.

This sequence joins TRBV13 and TRBJ2-3; D is perhaps TRBD2 (7 bases). This CDR3 region has 14 residues. V lost 7 bases and J lost 5, with 16 bases in between. The germline V gene has CDR1 PRHDT and CDR2 FYEKMQ (reference sequence). CDR3 nucleotide sequence: TGTGCCAGCACCCACGCGGGGGCCGGAGATACGCAGTATTTT. Its protein product is CASTHAGAGDTQYF.

The genes are TRBV9 and TRBJ2-7; 10 bases line up with TRBD1. Germline CDR1 is SGDLS and CDR2 is YYNGEE. The CDR3 covers 15 residues. The V and J ends lost 4 bases and 0 bases, in that order; junction bases with no gene match: 4. The CDR3: CASSRGQGSSYEQYF. In DNA form, the CDR3 reads TGTGCCAGCAGCCGGGGACAGGGGTCCTCCTACGAGCAGTACTTC.

The rearrangement uses TRBV7-6 and TRBJ2-1; D might be TRBD2 (6 bases). The germline V and J ends were trimmed by 3 bases and 1 base, with 7 bases remaining between them. Germline-derived CDR1 and CDR2 are SGHVS and FNYEAQ. The CDR3 is 14 residues long. CDR3 in DNA: TGTGCCAGCAGCTTGGAGGGGTCCTACAATGAGCAGTTCTTC. This translates into CASSLEGSYNEQFF.

The chain couples TRBV6-5 to TRBJ2-7, with D tentatively TRBD1 (5 bases). CDR1 and CDR2 from the germline V gene are MNHEY and SVGAGI. V dropped 0 bases and J dropped 0 bases, with 9 bases sitting between them. This CDR3 is built from 15 residues. The CDR3 DNA reads TGTGCCAGCAGTTACTCGAGTGACAGCTCCTACGAGCAGTACTTC. It encodes CASSYSSDSSYEQYF.

J is TRBJ1-1 and V is TRBV4-1; 9 nucleotides agree with TRBD1. J was trimmed by 5 bases and V by 5 bases; bases with no gene match: 9. This CDR3 spans 15 amino acids. CDR1 MGHRA and CDR2 YSYEKL come from the germline V gene. CDR3 loop: CASSAENRGRTEAFF. DNA of the CDR3: TGCGCCAGCAGCGCAGAAAACAGGGGGCGGACTGAAGCTTTCTTT.

J is TRBJ2-7 and V is TRBV2, with D possibly TRBD1 on 6 matching bases. The germline V and J ends were trimmed by 6 bases and 2 bases, with 17 bases remaining between them. The germline V gene has CDR1 SNHLY and CDR2 FYNNEI. This CDR3 contains 15 residues. Written as DNA, the CDR3 is TGTGCCAGCAGCGCAGACCCCGACAGGACCTACGAGCAGTACTTC. Its protein is CASSADPDRTYEQYF.

The chain joins TRBV5-6 to TRBJ2-5; the D gene is possibly TRBD1 (5 bases). The end of the DNA aligns better with TRBJ2-7, so the J call may be wrong. Looked up from germline, CDR1 is SGHDT and CDR2 is YYEEEE. There are 14 residues in the CDR3. DNA of the CDR3: TGTGCCAGCAGCTTCAGGGCATTCTCCTACGAGCAGTACTTC. This encodes CASSFRAFSYEQYF.

This clone was counted a single time. This sequence joins TRBV14 and TRBJ1-6, with 7 bases that match TRBD1. Germline V CDR1 and CDR2: SGHDN, FVKESK. After removal of 2 bases from V and 8 bases from J, the junction contained 9 bases not matched to a gene. The CDR3 length is 16 residues. CDR3 sequence (DNA): TGTGCCAGCAGCCAAATAGGGACAGAGGGAGATTCACCCCTCCACTTT. It is translated as CASSQIGTEGDSPLHF.

The rearrangement joins TRBV6-5 to TRBJ1-2; 9 positions agree with TRBD1. The germline gives CDR1 MNHEY, CDR2 SVGAGI. This CDR3 region has 15 residues. V gave up 5 bases and J gave up 4 bases; unmatched junction bases: 8. This CDR3 is CASSPTGGDSYGYTF. In DNA form, the CDR3 reads TGTGCCAGCAGTCCCACAGGGGGCGACAGCTATGGCTACACCTTC.

This chain joins TRBV5-4 and TRBJ2-1, with 7 bases matching TRBD2. V lost 4 bases and J lost 7; bases outside the gene matches: 2. CDR3 length equals 12 residues. Germline CDR1 SGHNT, CDR2 YYREEE (reference sequence). In nucleotides, the CDR3 is TGTGCCAGCAGCGGACTAGGTAATGAGCAGTTCTTC. It specifies CASSGLGNEQFF. The full variable domain, completed using reference TRBV5-4 and TRBJ2-1, is ETGVTQSPTHLIKTRGQQVTLRCSSQSGHNTVSWYQQALGQGPQFIFQYYREEENGRGNFPPRFSGLQFPNYSSELNVNALELDDSALYLCASSGLGNEQFFGPGTRLTVL.

This rearrangement joins TRBV27 to TRBJ2-1, with D perhaps matching TRBD1 (6 bases). The V gene's germline CDR1 is MNHEY and CDR2 SMNVEV (reference sequence). Trimming cost V 2 bases and J 7 bases, with 12 bases left between them. The CDR3 has 14 amino acids. The CDR3 coding sequence is TGTGCCAGCAGTTTACGCCCAGGGGATAATGAGCAGTTCTTC. It translates to CASSLRPGDNEQFF.

The CDR3 loop is CASSLWGTDTQYF. The CDR3 nucleotides are TGTGCCAGCAGTCTGTGGGGCACAGATACGCAGTATTTT. The chain combines TRBV6-5 with TRBJ2-3; no definite D call. The CDR3 loop spans 13 amino acids. Germline V gene sequence: CDR1 MNHEY, CDR2 SVGAGI. Trimming took off 5 bases at V and 1 base at J, with 7 bases between the two ends.

Concerning this clone itself: The germline gene is not matched at one end of the junction; a read error may be the cause. J is TRBJ1-1 and V is TRBV7-6; maybe TRBD1 (6 bases). The CDR3 runs to 15 residues. Per the germline V gene, CDR1 is SGHVS and CDR2 is FNYEAQ. This chain's CDR3 is CVSSLEPGANTEAFF. CDR3 sequence (DNA): TGTGTCAGCAGCTTAGAGCCAGGGGCTAACACTGAAGCTTTCTTT.

CDR3 DNA: TGTGCCAGCAGCGCCGCTCCAGGGAACACTGAAGCTTTCTTT. Amino acids: CASSAAPGNTEAFF. The rearrangement links TRBV9 to TRBJ1-1; no clear D gene. Germline lookup yields CDR1 SGDLS and CDR2 YYNGEE. V lost 3 bases and J lost 1, with 10 bases in between. The CDR3 loop spans 14 amino acids.

The V call is TRBV19, the J call TRBJ1-1; possibly TRBD1 for D (6 bases). Germline V gene lookup returns CDR1 LNHDA and CDR2 SQIVND (reference sequence). The CDR3 runs to 15 residues. V lost 5 bases and J 1 base, leaving 14 bases between the germline ends. CDR3: CASSPRDTPNTEAFF. The CDR3 nucleotides are TGTGCCAGTAGTCCCCGGGACACTCCGAACACTGAAGCTTTCTTT.

This sequence joins TRBV19 and TRBJ1-4; D possibly corresponds to TRBD1 (5 bases). Trimming stripped 6 bases from V and 5 bases from J, with 13 bases between. Germline V gives CDR1 LNHDA, CDR2 SQIVND (reference sequence). This CDR3 is 14 amino acids long. The CDR3 is CASSISPGNEKLFF. CDR3 DNA: TGTGCCAGTAGCATCTCGCCAGGGAATGAAAAACTGTTTTTT.

The rearrangement joins TRBV19 to TRBJ2-7; tentative D call: TRBD2 (5 bases). The germline V gene encodes CDR1 LNHDA and CDR2 SQIVND (reference sequence). This CDR3 comprises 13 residues. The germline V and J ends were trimmed by 6 bases and 3 bases, with 12 bases remaining between them. CDR3 loop: CASSLSSLYEQYF. The CDR3 DNA reads TGTGCCAGTAGCCTCTCTAGCCTCTACGAGCAGTACTTC.

The chain recombines TRBV5-1 with TRBJ2-7, with 7 bases that match TRBD2. V dropped 1 base and J dropped 2; count of bases not matched to a gene: 6. Germline CDR1 and CDR2: SGHRS and YFSETQ. The CDR3 runs 15 residues. For the CDR3, the DNA is TGCGCCAGCAGCTTGTCGCTAGCGGACCCCTACGAGCAGTACTTC. Translation: CASSLSLADPYEQYF. The complete variable domain, with remaining parts taken from reference TRBV5-1 and TRBJ2-7, reads KAGVTQTPRYLIKTRGQQVTLSCSPISGHRSVSWYQQTPGQGLQFLFEYFSETQRNKGNFPGRFSGRQFSNSRSEMNVSTLELGDSALYLCASSLSLADPYEQYFGPGTRLTVT.

DNA for the CDR3: TGTGCCTGGACCCCAAGCGGATACGGGACCTACGAGCAGTACTTC. It specifies CAWTPSGYGTYEQYF. This chain links TRBV30 with TRBJ2-7; maybe TRBD2 (5 bases). This CDR3 spans 15 amino acids. The germline CDR1 and CDR2 sequences are GTSNPN and SVGIG (reference sequence). V was trimmed by 4 bases and J by 2 bases, leaving 18 bases between them.

The DNA for the CDR3 is TGTGCCAGCAGCTCCTCATCCTACAATGAGCAGTTCTTC. Translating it yields CASSSSSYNEQFF. The rearrangement links TRBV6-5 to TRBJ2-1; D not certain. Germline CDR1 MNHEY, CDR2 SVGAGI. This CDR3 is 13 amino acids long. The V end lost 6 bases, the J end lost 1 base, and 7 bases lay between the germline ends.

CDR3 loop: CASSRQGKNHEQYF. CDR3 nucleotides: TGTGCCAGCAGCCGACAGGGGAAAAACCACGAGCAGTACTTC. The gene calls are TRBV7-9 and TRBJ2-7, with 8 positions matching TRBD1. The CDR3 has 14 amino acids. Germline CDR1 and CDR2: SEHNR and FQNEAQ (reference sequence). After removal of 5 bases from V and 5 bases from J, the junction contained 8 bases not matched to a gene.